The sequence of this T cell receptor (beta chain) was determined in a study of cytomegalovirus exposure and HLA in healthy donors. In the study overall: Researchers found that around 80% of just under 400 genotyped donors fell within the Caucasian-associated ancestry cluster. Study observations and caveats: Within the data, a cluster of highly shared sequence variants was likely a sequencing artifact. Using the classifier, cytomegalovirus status was reportedly diagnosed with high specificity and sensitivity.

Points on this clone: Its target is unknown.

V was trimmed by 4 bases and J by 1 base, leaving 12 bases between them. The CDR3 contains 15 residues. Germline CDR1 and CDR2: SGHNT and YYREEE (reference sequence). The PCR used 60 Vbeta and 13 Jbeta primers. Using immunoSEQ multiplex PCR, the repertoire was profiled, and TCRdb retains in-frame clones only, with some absent. The repertoire holds around 75,000 clones, with 76% as singletons. V gene TRBV5-4 combines with J gene TRBJ2-1; no definite D call. This TCR derives from a young man in good health and CMV-seronegative. Sequencing input: PBMCs. CDR3 loop: CASSAALLSYNEQFF. CDR3 nucleotides: TGTGCCAGCAGCGCCGCGCTCTTGTCCTACAATGAGCAGTTCTTC.